The 16 T cell receptor beta chains in this list originate from one sample, sequenced in a study of cytomegalovirus exposure and HLA in healthy donors. The PCR employed 60 Vbeta primers together with 13 Jbeta primers. Using immunoSEQ multiplex PCR, the repertoire was profiled, and TCRdb retains in-frame clones only, with some absent. The table includes some 110,000 clones, 55% to 80% detected once. Material for sequencing was PBMCs. These receptor sequences come from a woman aged 25 to 39 in good health and CMV-seronegative.

The chain carries TRBV4-3 and TRBJ2-1, with no clear D. Germline CDR1 and CDR2: LGHNA and YSLEER. The CDR3 has 19 residues. V was clipped by 1 base and J by 5 bases, with 24 bases between them. CDR3 sequence reads: CASSQVWLLTHQGDNEQFF. Written as DNA, the CDR3 is TGCGCCAGCAGCCAAGTGTGGCTCTTAACTCACCAAGGAGACAATGAGCAGTTCTTC.

CDR3 nucleotide sequence: TGTGCCAGCACAACGGGAGACGCGGACATTCAGTACTTC. As protein: CASTTGDADIQYF. This chain joins TRBV28 and TRBJ2-4; weak D call: TRBD2 (6 bases). Trimming removed 7 bases from V and 8 bases from J, with 15 bases in between. CDR1 is MDHEN, CDR2 SYDVKM, per germline. The CDR3 length is 13 residues.

The chain links TRBV28 to TRBJ2-7, with TRBD2 identical over 13 bases. Germline V gene sequence: CDR1 MDHEN, CDR2 SYDVKM. The ends lost 6 bases at V and 6 bases at J; junction bases unmatched: 11. CDR3 size: 16 residues. The CDR3 DNA reads TGTGCCAGCAGCCAACTACTAGCGGGAGGGCCAGGCGAGCAGTACTTC. Its protein is CASSQLLAGGPGEQYF. Full variable domain (rest looked up from reference TRBV28 and TRBJ2-7): DVKVTQSSRYLVKRTGEKVFLECVQDMDHENMFWYRQDPGLGLRLIYFSYDVKMKEKGDIPEGYSVSREKKERFSLILESASTNQTSMYLCASSQLLAGGPGEQYFGPGTRLTVT.

The V and J genes are TRBV6-6 and TRBJ2-7, with 7 bases aligning to TRBD2. V trimming: 4 bases; J trimming: 1 base; junction bases outside the gene matches: 7. The CDR3 extends over 15 amino acids. Per the germline V gene, CDR1 is MNHNY and CDR2 is SVGAGI (reference sequence). The CDR3 loop reads CASSWSSGYSYEQYF. CDR3 nucleotides: TGTGCCAGCAGTTGGTCTAGCGGCTATTCCTACGAGCAGTACTTC.

This clone came up a few times. The chain is built from TRBV11-2 and TRBJ1-4; D gene uncertain. CDR3 length equals 12 residues. Germline lookup yields CDR1 SGHAT and CDR2 FQNNGV. The V end was cut by 6 bases, the J end by 8 bases, with 10 bases between. The CDR3 spells CASSLTSEKLFF. The CDR3 coding sequence is TGTGCCAGCAGTCTGACTAGCGAAAAACTGTTTTTT. Variable domain in full (rest from reference TRBV11-2 and TRBJ1-4): EAGVAQSPRYKIIEKRQSVAFWCNPISGHATLYWYQQILGQGPKLLIQFQNNGVVDDSQLPKDRFSAERLKGVDSTLKIQPAKLEDSAVYLCASSLTSEKLFFGSGTQLSVL.

This clone was detected only once. V and J are TRBV18 and TRBJ1-1, with TRBD1 matching 7 bases. This CDR3 has 14 amino acids. V trimming: 6 bases; J trimming: 3 bases; junction bases outside the gene matches: 7. Germline V gene data show CDR1 as KGHSH and CDR2 as LQKENI. As DNA, the CDR3 is TGTGCCAGCTCGCCGCGACAGGGTGACACTGAAGCTTTCTTT. This encodes CASSPRQGDTEAFF.

This clone was observed a handful of times. The gene calls are TRBV11-2 and TRBJ2-7; 7 bases map to TRBD1. From germline, CDR1 is SGHAT and CDR2 FQNNGV. J gave up 3 bases and V 4 bases, and 3 bases lay outside the gene matches. The CDR3 is 13 amino acids. The CDR3 loop reads CASSSGTVYEQYF. CDR3 bases: TGTGCCAGCAGCTCCGGGACAGTCTACGAGCAGTACTTC.

V gene TRBV6-1 combines with J gene TRBJ2-7; 9 bases are shared with TRBD2. The trim removed 6 bases at V and 2 bases at J, leaving 8 bases unmatched. This CDR3 comprises 15 residues. Germline CDR1 is MNHNS and CDR2 is SASEGT. The CDR3 nucleotides are TGTGCCAGCAGCGAGACTAGCGGAGCCGCCTACGAGCAGTACTTC. This codes for CASSETSGAAYEQYF.

This clone was seen only once. The sample carries other DNA sequences with the same CDR3. The rearrangement uses TRBV7-3 and TRBJ1-1, with 7 bases identical to TRBD1. J lost 2 bases, V lost 5 bases, and 2 bases had no gene match. From germline, CDR1 is SGHTA and CDR2 FQGTGA. The CDR3 length is 13 residues. CDR3 loop: CASSRQGNTEAFF. The CDR3 DNA reads TGTGCCAGCAGCCGACAGGGAAACACTGAAGCTTTCTTT.

This clone has a handful of counts. The chain employs TRBV6-5 and TRBJ1-2; perhaps TRBD1 as D (5 bases). The CDR3 has 13 residues. Deletions cut 9 bases from V and 0 bases from J, with 11 bases between. The germline V gene has CDR1 MNHEY and CDR2 SVGAGI. CDR3: CASSDSANYGYTF. The DNA of the CDR3 is TGTGCCAGTTCAGACAGTGCTAACTATGGCTACACCTTC.

The chain has TRBV2 and TRBJ2-1; 13 nucleotides align to TRBD2. Germline V gene data show CDR1 as SNHLY and CDR2 as FYNNEI. The J segment lost 9 bases and the V segment lost 6 bases, leaving 14 bases of the junction unmatched. This CDR3 region has 17 residues. Here the CDR3 DNA reads TGTGCCAGCAGGCAAACAGCCCCGGGACTAGCGGGAATTGAGCAGTTCTTC. Its translation is CASRQTAPGLAGIEQFF.

This chain links TRBV27 with TRBJ1-5; 7 bases fit TRBD1. V trimming: 5 bases; J trimming: 0 bases; junction bases outside the gene matches: 10. Germline CDR1 and CDR2: MNHEY and SMNVEV (reference sequence). The CDR3 runs to 17 residues. The CDR3 is CASSPSGTEYSNQPQHF. In DNA, the CDR3 is TGTGCCAGCAGTCCAAGTGGGACAGAGTATAGCAATCAGCCCCAGCATTTT.

This rearrangement joins TRBV5-1 to TRBJ2-3, with 12 bases aligning to TRBD2. CDR3 length: 16 amino acids. Trimming took 6 bases from V and 5 from J; bases not matched to a gene: 10. Germline CDR1 and CDR2: SGHRS and YFSETQ. CDR3 amino acids: CASNGRLAGAVDTQYF. The CDR3 DNA sequence: TGCGCCAGCAACGGCCGACTAGCGGGAGCGGTAGATACGCAGTATTTT.

This clone was seen only a few times. V and J are TRBV4-1 and TRBJ2-6, with TRBD1 matching over 9 bases. Germline V gives CDR1 MGHRA, CDR2 YSYEKL. Trimming removed 8 bases from V and 4 bases from J; junction bases left unmatched: 15. The CDR3 length is 18 residues. CDR3 nucleotide sequence: TGCGCCAGCGCTCGGAGTACAGGGGGCGCTTCCGGGGCCAACGTCCTGACTTTC. Protein product: CASARSTGGASGANVLTF.

The chain combines TRBV13 with TRBJ2-1; D gene unclear. The ends were cut back, 0 bases at V and 5 bases at J, with 5 bases in the middle. This CDR3 has 13 residues. The V gene's germline CDR1 is PRHDT and CDR2 FYEKMQ (reference sequence). The CDR3 DNA sequence: TGTGCCAGCAGCTTAGGGAGGCACAATGAGCAGTTCTTC. It is translated as CASSLGRHNEQFF.

This clone was recorded a few times. This chain uses TRBV7-8 with TRBJ1-1; TRBD1 matches at 9 bases. Per the germline V gene, CDR1 is SGHVS and CDR2 is FQNEAQ. J was trimmed by 11 bases and V by 0 bases; bases with no gene match: 10. This CDR3 region has 15 residues. The CDR3 nucleotides read TGTGCCAGCAGCTTAGCGCAGGACAGGGGCTTCCGGGCTTTCTTT. This codes for CASSLAQDRGFRAFF.